The 14 T cell receptor beta chains below come from one sample, sequenced in a study of cytomegalovirus exposure and HLA in healthy donors. 60 Vbeta and 13 Jbeta primers were used in PCR. Only in-frame clones appear in the TCRdb table, and some are missing; sequencing was by immunoSEQ multiplex PCR. The table includes more than 85,000 clones, roughly 88% detected once. Sequenced material: PBMCs. Source of these receptors: a woman between 18 and 29 years old in good health and CMV-seronegative.

The chain uses TRBV7-9 and TRBJ2-3; 10 bases fit TRBD1. With 3 bases clipped from V and 6 bases from J, the junction kept 3 bases outside the gene matches. Germline lookup yields CDR1 SEHNR and CDR2 FQNEAQ (reference sequence). The CDR3 runs 14 residues. CDR3 coding DNA: TGTGCCAGCAGCTTGACAGGGGGCTCTGATACGCAGTATTTT. It translates to CASSLTGGSDTQYF. Full variable domain (remainder filled in from reference TRBV7-9 and TRBJ2-3): DTGVSQNPRHKITKRGQNVTFRCDPISEHNRLYWYRQTLGQGPEFLTYFQNEAQLEKSRLLSDRFSAERPKGSFSTLEIQRTEQGDSAMYLCASSLTGGSDTQYFGPGTRLTVL.

Worth noting for this clone: A junction end diverges from the germline sequence, so it may reflect a read error. The chain has TRBV7-9 and TRBJ1-2, with 10 bases fitting TRBD1. Germline V gene lookup returns CDR1 SEHNR and CDR2 FQNEAQ (reference sequence). This CDR3 is 14 amino acids long. CDR3 residues: CSSSWDRGGYGYTF. In nucleotides, the CDR3 is TGTTCCAGCAGCTGGGACAGGGGCGGCTATGGCTACACCTTC.

In its sample, this clone was seen a few times. The rearrangement uses TRBV6-6 and TRBJ1-3, with 7 bases fitting TRBD1. This CDR3 is 13 amino acids long. With 6 bases clipped from V and 2 bases from J, the junction kept 1 base outside the gene matches. CDR1 is MNHNY, CDR2 SVGAGI, per germline (reference sequence). In nucleotides, the CDR3 is TGTGCCAGCAGCCAGGGGGCTGGAAACACCATATATTTT. It encodes CASSQGAGNTIYF.

The V and J genes are TRBV6-5 and TRBJ2-2; the D is unclear. The CDR3 spans 14 residues. Germline CDR1 and CDR2: MNHEY and SVGAGI. Trimming took 2 bases from V and 2 from J, leaving 6 bases between them. CDR3 DNA: TGTGCCAGCAGTTACGGCGGAAACACCGGGGAGCTGTTTTTT. Translating it yields CASSYGGNTGELFF.

The chain carries TRBV7-9 and TRBJ2-7, with D perhaps TRBD2 (6 bases). The ends were cut back, 6 bases at V and 3 bases at J, with 15 bases in the middle. Looked up from germline, CDR1 is SEHNR and CDR2 is FQNEAQ (reference sequence). CDR3 length: 14 amino acids. The CDR3 reads CASSSPEGLYEQYF. The CDR3, as DNA: TGTGCCAGCAGTTCCCCGGAGGGACTCTACGAGCAGTACTTC.

This chain joins TRBV5-6 and TRBJ1-2; D not certain. The CDR3 contains 17 residues. The ends were cut back, 2 bases at V and 3 bases at J, with 20 bases in the middle. Germline V gene data show CDR1 as SGHDT and CDR2 as YYEEEE. For the CDR3, the DNA is TGTGCCAGCAGCTTTTCGGTTTGGGAGGGAGTGGACTATGGCTACACCTTC. Translated, it gives CASSFSVWEGVDYGYTF.

V gene TRBV28 combines with J gene TRBJ2-3, with TRBD2 identical over 7 bases. The CDR3 has 19 amino acids. Trimming at V came to 7 bases and at J to 1 base, leaving 20 bases not matched to a gene. CDR1 MDHEN and CDR2 SYDVKM come from the germline V gene. Here the CDR3 reads CASTFIVWRSGKGTDTQYF. CDR3 sequence (DNA): TGTGCCAGCACCTTCATCGTTTGGAGGAGCGGGAAGGGCACAGATACGCAGTATTTT. The full variable domain, rest sourced from reference TRBV28 and TRBJ2-3, is DVKVTQSSRYLVKRTGEKVFLECVQDMDHENMFWYRQDPGLGLRLIYFSYDVKMKEKGDIPEGYSVSREKKERFSLILESASTNQTSMYLCASTFIVWRSGKGTDTQYFGPGTRLTVL.

The rearrangement joins TRBV6-5 to TRBJ2-2, with D perhaps TRBD1 (5 bases). The CDR3 sequence is 16 residues long. V lost 2 bases to trimming and J lost 3 bases, with 13 bases between them. The germline gives CDR1 MNHEY, CDR2 SVGAGI. The CDR3, as DNA: TGTGCCAGCAGTTACCGGCAGGGTCTTCACACCGGGGAGCTGTTTTTT. As protein: CASSYRQGLHTGELFF.

The V and J genes are TRBV19 and TRBJ2-1; 8 bases fit TRBD2. Germline CDR1 and CDR2: LNHDA and SQIVND (reference sequence). The CDR3 totals 15 residues. V gave up 3 bases and J gave up 4 bases; unmatched junction bases: 5. The CDR3 protein is CASSMTSVRYNEQFF. The CDR3 DNA sequence: TGTGCCAGTAGTATGACTAGCGTCAGGTACAATGAGCAGTTCTTC.

This chain connects TRBV2 to TRBJ1-3, with D unclear. The V end was cut by 0 bases, the J end by 0 bases, with 21 bases between. This CDR3 is built from 20 residues. Germline V gene lookup returns CDR1 SNHLY and CDR2 FYNNEI. The chain's CDR3 is CASSEASSFGVRVSGNTIYF. DNA of the CDR3: TGTGCCAGCAGTGAAGCGTCCTCGTTCGGGGTGAGGGTCTCTGGAAACACCATATATTTT.

V and J are TRBV6-5 and TRBJ2-2; D may be TRBD2 (7 bases). Trimming removed 2 bases from V and 1 base from J, with 11 bases in between. Germline values: CDR1 MNHEY, CDR2 SVGAGI. The CDR3 runs to 16 residues. CDR3 sequence: CASSYQRGQNTGELFF. CDR3 sequence (DNA): TGTGCCAGCAGTTACCAGCGGGGACAGAACACCGGGGAGCTGTTTTTT.

To note about this clone: Germline and junction disagree at one end, which may indicate a read error. The rearrangement joins TRBV19 to TRBJ1-1; D may be TRBD1 (6 bases). Germline CDR1 reads LNHDA; CDR2 reads SQIVND (reference sequence). The CDR3 is 14 amino acids. CDR3 sequence reads: CVSSNRVGNTEAFF. CDR3 in DNA: TGTGTCAGTAGTAACAGGGTTGGGAACACTGAAGCTTTCTTT.

The chain recombines TRBV28 with TRBJ2-3; 9 positions agree with TRBD2. CDR1 is MDHEN and CDR2 is SYDVKM in the germline V gene. With V trimmed by 2 bases and J by 7 bases, 7 bases remained unmatched. CDR3 size: 15 residues. The CDR3 DNA is TGTGCCAGCAGTTTACCGAGCGGGAGGCAGAATACGCAGTATTTT. Translated, it gives CASSLPSGRQNTQYF. Full variable domain (missing parts from reference TRBV28 and TRBJ2-3): DVKVTQSSRYLVKRTGEKVFLECVQDMDHENMFWYRQDPGLGLRLIYFSYDVKMKEKGDIPEGYSVSREKKERFSLILESASTNQTSMYLCASSLPSGRQNTQYFGPGTRLTVL.

This clone turned up a few times. The CDR3 spells CASSLSGGQGYRQPQHF. CDR3 sequence (DNA): TGTGCCAGCAGTTTATCTGGGGGACAGGGGTATCGTCAGCCCCAGCATTTT. The J gene is TRBJ1-5, the V gene TRBV28; 10 positions match TRBD1. V trimming: 1 base; J trimming: 6 bases; junction bases outside the gene matches: 9. This CDR3 contains 17 residues. Germline loops: CDR1 MDHEN, CDR2 SYDVKM.